This record covers a single T cell receptor (beta chain). The primer mix had 60 Vbeta and 13 Jbeta primers. Assay: immunoSEQ multiplex PCR; the TCRdb copy retains only in-frame clones and omits some. Of roughly 120,000 clones in the sample, 78% were seen once. CDR1 LNHDA and CDR2 SQIVND come from the germline V gene (reference sequence). CDR3 size: 15 residues. V lost 6 bases, J lost 6 bases, and 8 bases stayed unmatched. These data originate in a study of cytomegalovirus exposure and HLA in healthy donors. This sequence joins TRBV19 and TRBJ1-1; 12 bases agree with TRBD1. The TCR comes from a woman under 40 in good health and CMV-seronegative. Sequences were obtained from PBMCs. In DNA, the CDR3 is TGTGCCAGTAGGAGCCCCGGGACAGGGGGCCCTGAAGCTTTCTTT. It codes for CASRSPGTGGPEAFF.